The 22 T cell receptor beta chains given below trace back to one sample, sequenced in a study of OX40 agonist ivuxolimab in advanced cancers. The table came from immunoSEQ multiplex PCR; TCRdb's copy has only in-frame clones and leaves some out. The table shows fewer than 60,000 clones, with roughly 92% occurring only once. The source was CD4+ or CD8+ T cells sorted from blood, collected in a trial of the OX40 agonist ivuxolimab. The receptors come from an adult with an advanced solid tumor such as melanoma, head and neck, liver or kidney cancer.

The V and J genes are TRBV10-3 and TRBJ1-3, with 10 bases aligning to TRBD1. CDR1 and CDR2 (germline): ENHRY, SYGVKD. The CDR3 has 14 residues. V lost 3 bases and J lost 9; bases outside the gene matches: 5. CDR3 loop: CAISERQGARTIYF. CDR3 nucleotide sequence: TGTGCCATCAGTGAACGACAGGGGGCTCGCACCATATATTTT.

The chain joins TRBV9 to TRBJ1-6; no clear D gene. In germline, CDR1 is SGDLS, CDR2 YYNGEE. This CDR3 is built from 16 residues. The V end lost 4 bases, the J end lost 12 bases, and 23 bases lay between the germline ends. Here the CDR3 DNA reads TGTGCCAGCAGCTCTGGACCGACTGGAAGGCTGGAACCCCTCCACTTT. Its translation is CASSSGPTGRLEPLHF.

The chain is built from TRBV11-3 and TRBJ2-1; D may correspond to TRBD1 or TRBD2 (5 bases each). V lost 5 bases, J lost 6 bases, and 11 bases lay in between. The germline V gene encodes CDR1 SGHNT and CDR2 YENEEA. This CDR3 region has 13 residues. The DNA of the CDR3 is TGTGCCAGCAGCCTCGGGACGGGCAATGAGCAGTTCTTC. Translating it yields CASSLGTGNEQFF.

This rearrangement joins TRBV5-1 to TRBJ1-2; perhaps TRBD1 as D (5 bases). This CDR3 is 16 amino acids long. The V gene's germline CDR1 is SGHRS and CDR2 YFSETQ. Trimming removed 1 base from V and 4 bases from J, with 17 bases in between. This chain's CDR3 is CASSLTSGTVFYGYTF. CDR3 DNA: TGCGCCAGCAGCTTGACCTCCGGGACGGTATTCTATGGCTACACCTTC. The full variable domain, rest sourced from reference TRBV5-1 and TRBJ1-2, is KAGVTQTPRYLIKTRGQQVTLSCSPISGHRSVSWYQQTPGQGLQFLFEYFSETQRNKGNFPGRFSGRQFSNSRSEMNVSTLELGDSALYLCASSLTSGTVFYGYTFGSGTRLTVV.

This clone was detected a few times. The CDR3 DNA follows: TGTGCCAGTAGTATAGATGAGGATCAGCCCCAGCATTTT. It translates to CASSIDEDQPQHF. The V call is TRBV19, the J call TRBJ1-5; no firm D call. This CDR3 has 13 amino acids. The V gene's germline CDR1 is LNHDA and CDR2 SQIVND (reference sequence). V lost 0 bases and J 5 bases, leaving 5 bases between the germline ends.

In this sample, this clone turned up a few times. The sample contains more than one DNA sequence encoding this CDR3. J is TRBJ2-7 and V is TRBV19, with 10 bases fitting TRBD1. Per germline, CDR1 LNHDA and CDR2 SQIVND (reference sequence). J lost 6 bases, V lost 6 bases, and 8 bases had no gene match. The CDR3 covers 14 residues. The CDR3 sequence is CASRQGQGYGEQYF. CDR3 sequence (DNA): TGTGCCAGTAGGCAGGGACAGGGGTATGGCGAGCAGTACTTC.

The chain carries TRBV27 and TRBJ2-5; D uncertain. Per germline, CDR1 MNHEY and CDR2 SMNVEV (reference sequence). The CDR3 extends over 14 amino acids. The V end was cut by 1 base, the J end by 4 bases, with 10 bases between. This CDR3 is CASSLYSPPETQYF. In DNA, the CDR3 is TGTGCCAGCAGTTTATATTCCCCCCCAGAGACCCAGTACTTC.

The V call is TRBV7-2, the J call TRBJ2-1, with D unresolved. The CDR3 is made up of 18 amino acids. The germline V gene encodes CDR1 SGHTA and CDR2 FQGNSA. V was shortened by 5 bases and J by 0 bases, with 20 bases between the two germline ends. The CDR3 nucleotides are TGTGCCAGCAGCGGCGGCAGGTTAAGTTTCAGCTCCTACAATGAGCAGTTCTTC. Protein: CASSGGRLSFSSYNEQFF.

This chain uses TRBV27 with TRBJ1-5; TRBD1 matches at 9 bases. Germline CDR1 MNHEY, CDR2 SMNVEV (reference sequence). The V gene end was trimmed by 5 bases and the J gene end by 11 bases; junction bases not matched to a gene: 16. This CDR3 is built from 16 residues. CDR3 amino acids: CASSPSQGASIMSQHF. The CDR3 DNA sequence: TGTGCCAGCAGTCCTTCACAGGGGGCTTCGATCATGTCCCAGCATTTT.

The chain has TRBV29-1 and TRBJ2-2, with TRBD1 matching over 10 bases. Germline CDR1 SQVTM, CDR2 ANQGSEA. Germline trimming cut 4 bases from V and 5 bases from J; bases unmatched to any gene: 4. CDR3 length: 14 amino acids. The CDR3 here is CSVAGQGLTGELFF. CDR3 DNA sequence: TGCAGCGTTGCGGGACAGGGGCTAACCGGGGAGCTGTTTTTT.

The CDR3 DNA reads TGTGCCAGCAGCCTCGGCCAGGGGAACTATGGCTACACCTTC. Translated, it gives CASSLGQGNYGYTF. The chain couples TRBV5-4 to TRBJ1-2; tentative D call: TRBD1 (6 bases). CDR1 is SGHNT and CDR2 is YYREEE in the germline V gene (reference sequence). There are 14 residues in the CDR3. V lost 4 bases, J lost 2 bases, and 12 bases lay in between.

The V and J genes are TRBV28 and TRBJ2-1; 10 bases are a match to TRBD1. In germline, CDR1 is MDHEN, CDR2 SYDVKM. Trimming removed 5 bases from V and 6 bases from J; junction bases left unmatched: 10. The CDR3 length is 16 residues. CDR3 amino acids: CASSASGTGVGNEQFF. The CDR3 nucleotides are TGTGCCAGCAGTGCCTCCGGGACAGGGGTGGGCAATGAGCAGTTCTTC. Variable domain in full (rest from reference TRBV28 and TRBJ2-1): DVKVTQSSRYLVKRTGEKVFLECVQDMDHENMFWYRQDPGLGLRLIYFSYDVKMKEKGDIPEGYSVSREKKERFSLILESASTNQTSMYLCASSASGTGVGNEQFFGPGTRLTVL.

This sequence joins TRBV2 and TRBJ1-3; D not certain. The CDR3 sequence is 13 residues long. Trimming took off 10 bases at V and 0 bases at J, with 10 bases between the two ends. Germline-derived CDR1 and CDR2 are SNHLY and FYNNEI. This CDR3 reads CAKLRLSGNTIYF. CDR3 sequence (DNA): TGTGCCAAGCTCAGGCTCTCTGGAAACACCATATATTTT.

This chain links TRBV7-3 with TRBJ1-5; D not resolved. Per germline, CDR1 SGHTA and CDR2 FQGTGA. V was pared by 5 bases and J by 7 bases, with 9 bases between. The CDR3 totals 12 residues. CDR3 coding DNA: TGTGCCAGCAGCCTACCGTACCAGCCCCAGCATTTT. The encoded protein is CASSLPYQPQHF.

V is TRBV18 and J is TRBJ1-1, with 10 bases aligning to TRBD1. Losses at the gene ends were 3 bases for V and 11 bases for J; bases not matched to a gene: 9. The germline V gene encodes CDR1 KGHSH and CDR2 LQKENI. There are 14 residues in the CDR3. Here the CDR3 reads CASSPSRDRGAAFF. Here the CDR3 DNA reads TGTGCCAGCTCACCGTCCCGGGACAGGGGCGCTGCTTTCTTT.

This chain links TRBV7-2 with TRBJ2-1; D call uncertain. Germline lookup yields CDR1 SGHTA and CDR2 FQGNSA. V gave up 1 base and J gave up 5 bases, with 18 bases separating them. The CDR3 is 17 amino acids. The CDR3 bases are TGTGCCAGCAGCTTAGGAAAGCTGGTTGTTATACACAATGAGCAGTTCTTC. This gives the protein CASSLGKLVVIHNEQFF.

This chain joins TRBV5-6 and TRBJ2-7, with D unclear. The germline CDR1 and CDR2 sequences are SGHDT and YYEEEE. V was clipped by 4 bases and J by 2 bases, with 16 bases between them. The CDR3 covers 15 residues. The CDR3 nucleotides read TGTGCCAGCAGCCGGACGTCGTTAGGGCCCTACGAGCAGTACTTC. This gives the protein CASSRTSLGPYEQYF.

The chain employs TRBV5-1 and TRBJ1-6; 8 nucleotides match TRBD1. V lost 4 bases and J lost 8; bases outside the gene matches: 5. Germline lookup yields CDR1 SGHRS and CDR2 YFSETQ. This CDR3 region has 14 residues. This chain's CDR3 is CASSGQGPDSPLHF. In DNA, the CDR3 is TGCGCCAGCAGCGGACAGGGTCCGGATTCACCCCTCCACTTT. The complete variable domain, with remaining parts taken from reference TRBV5-1 and TRBJ1-6, reads KAGVTQTPRYLIKTRGQQVTLSCSPISGHRSVSWYQQTPGQGLQFLFEYFSETQRNKGNFPGRFSGRQFSNSRSEMNVSTLELGDSALYLCASSGQGPDSPLHFGNGTRLTVT.

The rearrangement uses TRBV13 and TRBJ2-7, with 8 bases aligning to TRBD1. There are 13 residues in the CDR3. V shed 5 bases, J shed 4 bases, and the junction held 4 bases outside the gene matches. Germline CDR1 and CDR2: PRHDT and FYEKMQ (reference sequence). CDR3: CASSRDRPYEQYF. In DNA, the CDR3 is TGTGCCAGCAGCCGGGACAGGCCTTACGAGCAGTACTTC.

This chain connects TRBV10-3 to TRBJ1-1; weak D call: TRBD1 (5 bases). Trimming took 3 bases from V and 13 from J, leaving 12 bases between them. This CDR3 comprises 11 residues. Germline V gene lookup returns CDR1 ENHRY and CDR2 SYGVKD. CDR3 residues: CAISDGDEVFF. CDR3 in DNA: TGTGCCATCAGTGACGGGGACGAGGTTTTCTTT.

The V gene is TRBV7-6, the J gene TRBJ1-5; weak D call: TRBD1 (5 bases). This CDR3 has 13 amino acids. The germline V gene has CDR1 SGHVS and CDR2 FNYEAQ. V was trimmed by 3 bases and J by 11 bases, leaving 14 bases between them. DNA of the CDR3: TGTGCCAGCAGCTTGGGGCCGGCCGGGGCCCAGCATTTT. Protein sequence: CASSLGPAGAQHF.

In nucleotides, the CDR3 is TGCGCCAGCAGTGAGTTCTGGGCCGGAACTGAAGCTTTCTTT. This codes for CASSEFWAGTEAFF. The J gene is TRBJ1-1, the V gene TRBV10-1; D not certain. Per the germline V gene, CDR1 is WNHNN and CDR2 is SYGVQD (reference sequence). Trimming cost V 1 base and J 5 bases, with 11 bases left between them. The CDR3 is made up of 14 amino acids.